This T cell receptor beta chain emerged from a study of cytomegalovirus exposure and HLA in healthy donors. General observations from the study: Indistinguishability led to the exclusion of some V segments, TRBV6-2 and TRBV6-3 included.

Germline CDR1 MNHEY, CDR2 SVGAGI. Deletions cut 6 bases from V and 3 bases from J, with 9 bases between. The CDR3 is made up of 12 amino acids. As for this clone: Its antigen is not known.

PCR involved 60 Vbeta and 13 Jbeta primers. Assay used: immunoSEQ multiplex PCR; TCRdb lists only in-frame clones, some missing. The profile shows roughly 93,000 clones, about 76% of them singletons. The V and J genes are TRBV6-5 and TRBJ2-7; D might be TRBD1 (5 bases). The TCR was taken from a human donor in good health. The sequenced sample consisted of PBMCs. The CDR3 bases are TGTGCCAGCAGATCGACAGTCTACGAGCAGTACTTC. As protein: CASRSTVYEQYF.